The sequence of this T cell receptor beta chain was determined in a study of early stage breast cancer tumors. Turning to this clone: Its antigen is undetermined.

Profiled with immunoSEQ multiplex PCR; TCRdb holds only in-frame clones, not every one. The sample includes tens of thousands of clones, about nine tenths of them seen just once. Trimming removed 2 bases from V and 4 bases from J, with 5 bases in between. The CDR3 is 12 residues long. In germline, CDR1 is MNHNS, CDR2 SASEGT. Overall study findings and caveats: Tumor and normal breast were distinguished via blood comparison in about 90% of the 16 patients.

The gene calls are TRBV6-1 and TRBJ1-2; D is unclear. This sequence originates from a person aged 70 to 80 with breast cancer. Sequencing was carried out using blood. The CDR3 protein is CASSETIYGYTF. CDR3 DNA: TGTGCCAGCAGTGAAACTATCTATGGCTACACCTTC.